This T cell receptor beta chain was identified during a study of vaccination effects on CD4 cells after COVID-19. Turning to the study itself: Each participant was given two doses of one vaccine (BNT162b2 or mRNA-1273). Sampling of a couple of convalescent patients took place 16 days and one week prior to vaccination. Regarding the study as a whole: Long after vaccination, the clones induced by infection and by vaccine shrank markedly in size.

Using immunoSEQ multiplex PCR, the repertoire was profiled, and TCRdb retains in-frame clones only, with some absent. The table shows around 30,000 clones, with about 76% occurring only once. On this clone: What it binds is not known.

Expansion of antigen-specific CD4+ T cells with viral peptide pools was carried out by the ViraFEST assay before sequencing. Culture lasted about 10 days before CD4+ T cell isolation. Documented for the person is a PCR-confirmed SARS-CoV-2 infection occurring between March and December 2020. The CDR3 length is 18 residues. Per the germline V gene, CDR1 is MNHEY and CDR2 is SVGEGT. J was trimmed by 7 bases and V by 4 bases; bases with no gene match: 21. The chain employs TRBV6-2 or TRBV6-3 and TRBJ2-7; 8 nucleotides line up with TRBD2. Sequencing used CD4+ T cells from PBMCs cultured with HCoV-NL63 spike peptides, obtained before COVID-19 vaccination. The TCR comes from a human donor who had a prior SARS-CoV-2 infection. The CDR3 loop reads CASSFFHPAGGESGEQYF. The CDR3 region has the DNA TGTGCCAGCAGTTTTTTCCACCCGGCCGGGGGGGAGTCAGGGGAGCAGTACTTC.